This is a list of T cell receptor beta chains from one sample in a study of breast tumors, draining lymph nodes, adjacent tissues. MiXCR, applied by TCRdb to the multiplex PCR reads, yields one record per CDR3 protein. The sample records about 130,000 distinct CDR3 sequences, about 20% being singletons. The sequencing sample was made of axillary lymph node tissue. Receptors originate from a female donor with breast cancer. Some clones in this sample may be carry-over from other donors' samples. The CDR3 runs from the conserved cysteine through the conserved F or W. Fields, in order: D gene, V gene, clone size, J gene, CDR3 protein, CDR3 DNA. The D gene is left open where the match is weak. Some rows mark clone size as missing; the rest say once, few, many or name a class of expanded clone.

d_call: .; v_call: TRBV10-3; clone_size: many; j_call: TRBJ2-5; cdr3_aa: CAISVGREQETQYF; cdr3_nt: TGTGCCATCAGTGTAGGACGAGAACAAGAGACCCAGTACTTC
d_call: TRBD1; v_call: TRBV20-1; clone_size: .; j_call: TRBJ2-7; cdr3_aa: CGAIGGTGGFEQCF; cdr3_nt: TGCGGTGCTATAGGGGGGACAGGGGGCTTCGAGCAGTGCTTC
d_call: .; v_call: TRBV19; clone_size: .; j_call: TRBJ2-5; cdr3_aa: CASKAIGETQYF; cdr3_nt: TGTGCCAGTAAGGCGATCGGGGAGACCCAGTACTTC
d_call: TRBD2; v_call: TRBV5-4; clone_size: many; j_call: TRBJ2-7; cdr3_aa: CASSLQGGGLAGGPHEQYF; cdr3_nt: TGTGCCAGCAGCTTGCAGGGAGGAGGACTAGCGGGAGGGCCTCACGAGCAGTACTTC
d_call: TRBD1; v_call: TRBV7-9; clone_size: .; j_call: TRBJ1-2; cdr3_aa: CASSPSGTGSSYTF; cdr3_nt: TGTGCCAGCAGCCCCTCGGGGACAGGGTCCAGCTACACCTTC
d_call: .; v_call: TRBV20-1; clone_size: many; j_call: TRBJ2-7; cdr3_aa: CSVRRGNSYEQYF; cdr3_nt: TGCAGTGTTAGGAGGGGCAACTCCTACGAGCAGTACTTC
d_call: .; v_call: TRBV7-3; clone_size: many; j_call: TRBJ2-6; cdr3_aa: CASSFRGTSGANVLTF; cdr3_nt: TGTGCCAGCAGCTTCAGGGGTACGTCTGGGGCCAACGTCCTGACTTTC
d_call: .; v_call: TRBV20-1; clone_size: many; j_call: TRBJ2-1; cdr3_aa: CSALNADTSYNEQFF; cdr3_nt: TGCAGTGCCCTTAACGCCGACACGTCCTACAATGAGCAGTTCTTC
d_call: .; v_call: TRBV5-8; clone_size: many; j_call: TRBJ2-7; cdr3_aa: CASSLVWAGGYEQYF; cdr3_nt: TGTGCCAGCAGCTTGGTTTGGGCAGGGGGGTACGAGCAGTACTTC
d_call: .; v_call: TRBV3-1; clone_size: many; j_call: TRBJ2-7; cdr3_aa: CASSQAAFRGVYEQYF; cdr3_nt: TGTGCCAGCAGCCAAGCCGCTTTTAGGGGGGTCTACGAGCAGTACTTC
d_call: .; v_call: TRBV6-6; clone_size: many; j_call: TRBJ2-1; cdr3_aa: CASGRGEAGYNEQFF; cdr3_nt: TGTGCCAGCGGCCGTGGAGAGGCCGGTTACAATGAGCAGTTCTTC
d_call: .; v_call: TRBV6-5; clone_size: many; j_call: TRBJ1-6; cdr3_aa: CASSYGWTRNSPLHF; cdr3_nt: TGTGCCAGCAGTTACGGCTGGACAAGAAATTCACCCCTCCACTTT
d_call: TRBD2; v_call: TRBV7-3; clone_size: many; j_call: TRBJ2-3; cdr3_aa: CASSQGLVGTDTQYF; cdr3_nt: TGTGCCAGCAGCCAGGGACTAGTAGGGACAGATACGCAGTATTTT
d_call: TRBD2; v_call: TRBV28; clone_size: .; j_call: TRBJ2-2; cdr3_aa: CASSSFAGGVWNTGELFF; cdr3_nt: TGTGCCAGCAGCTCCTTTGCGGGAGGGGTTTGGAACACCGGGGAGCTGTTTTTT
d_call: TRBD2; v_call: TRBV27; clone_size: .; j_call: TRBJ2-3; cdr3_aa: CASSLIGTSGTDTQYF; cdr3_nt: TGTGCCAGCAGTTTAATAGGGACTAGCGGCACAGATACGCAGTATTTT
d_call: .; v_call: TRBV6-5; clone_size: many; j_call: TRBJ2-6; cdr3_aa: CASSYSFRGGGANVLTF; cdr3_nt: TGTGCCAGCAGTTACTCATTCCGAGGAGGTGGGGCCAACGTCCTGACTTTC
d_call: .; v_call: TRBV24-1; clone_size: many; j_call: TRBJ2-1; cdr3_aa: CATSDSARGTSYNEQFF; cdr3_nt: TGTGCCACCAGTGACTCGGCGAGGGGGACCTCCTACAATGAGCAGTTCTTC
d_call: TRBD1; v_call: TRBV19; clone_size: many; j_call: TRBJ1-6; cdr3_aa: CASNGQGNSPLHF; cdr3_nt: TGTGCCAGTAACGGACAGGGGAATTCACCCCTCCACTTT
d_call: .; v_call: TRBV13; clone_size: many; j_call: TRBJ2-1; cdr3_aa: CASSKPGSGAGYNEQFF; cdr3_nt: TGTGCCAGCAGCAAGCCGGGTTCCGGGGCCGGATACAATGAGCAGTTCTTC
d_call: TRBD2; v_call: TRBV6-5; clone_size: few; j_call: TRBJ2-3; cdr3_aa: CASRFSSGGTDTQYF; cdr3_nt: TGTGCCAGCAGATTCTCTAGCGGGGGGACAGATACGCAGTATTTT
d_call: .; v_call: TRBV29-1; clone_size: many; j_call: TRBJ2-5; cdr3_aa: CSVVGEQETQYF; cdr3_nt: TGCAGCGTTGTGGGGGAGCAAGAGACCCAGTACTTC
d_call: TRBD1; v_call: TRBV30; clone_size: many; j_call: TRBJ2-7; cdr3_aa: CAWSGQGGYEQYF; cdr3_nt: TGTGCCTGGAGCGGACAGGGAGGCTACGAGCAGTACTTC
d_call: .; v_call: TRBV28; clone_size: few; j_call: TRBJ2-2; cdr3_aa: CASSGARENTGELFF; cdr3_nt: TGTGCCAGCAGTGGCGCCCGTGAGAACACCGGGGAGCTGTTTTTT
d_call: TRBD2; v_call: TRBV9; clone_size: many; j_call: TRBJ2-1; cdr3_aa: CASSVAGLAGAEQFF; cdr3_nt: TGTGCCAGCAGCGTAGCGGGACTAGCGGGAGCTGAGCAGTTCTTC
d_call: TRBD2; v_call: TRBV28; clone_size: .; j_call: TRBJ2-7; cdr3_aa: CASSLYSGKTYEQYF; cdr3_nt: TGTGCCAGCAGTTTGTATAGCGGGAAAACCTACGAGCAGTACTTC
d_call: .; v_call: TRBV20-1; clone_size: many; j_call: TRBJ2-7; cdr3_aa: CSARDLEEQYF; cdr3_nt: TGCAGTGCTAGAGATCTGGAAGAGCAGTACTTC
d_call: TRBD2; v_call: TRBV28; clone_size: many; j_call: TRBJ2-7; cdr3_aa: CASSKAGGAVYEQYF; cdr3_nt: TGTGCCAGCAGTAAAGCGGGAGGGGCCGTCTACGAGCAGTACTTC
d_call: .; v_call: TRBV6-5; clone_size: many; j_call: TRBJ2-7; cdr3_aa: CASSYRGSYEQYF; cdr3_nt: TGTGCCAGCAGTTACCGGGGCTCCTACGAGCAGTACTTC
d_call: .; v_call: TRBV28; clone_size: .; j_call: TRBJ2-5; cdr3_aa: CASSLFGQETQYF; cdr3_nt: TGTGCCAGCAGTTTATTCGGGCAAGAGACCCAGTACTTC
d_call: .; v_call: TRBV5-8; clone_size: many; j_call: TRBJ2-7; cdr3_aa: CASSFWERPYEQYF; cdr3_nt: TGTGCCAGCAGCTTCTGGGAGCGGCCCTACGAGCAGTACTTC
d_call: TRBD2; v_call: TRBV20-1; clone_size: many; j_call: TRBJ2-3; cdr3_aa: CSATKAGRGDTQYF; cdr3_nt: TGCAGTGCTACAAAAGCGGGAAGAGGGGATACGCAGTATTTT
d_call: .; v_call: TRBV10-2; clone_size: many; j_call: TRBJ2-6; cdr3_aa: CASSDGWGAGANVLTF; cdr3_nt: TGCGCCAGCAGTGACGGTTGGGGGGCTGGGGCCAACGTCCTGACTTTC
d_call: TRBD2; v_call: TRBV6-1; clone_size: many; j_call: TRBJ2-3; cdr3_aa: CAINPGGGQEGTQYF; cdr3_nt: TGTGCCATCAACCCGGGAGGAGGGCAGGAGGGTACGCAGTATTTT
d_call: .; v_call: TRBV25-1; clone_size: few; j_call: TRBJ2-7; cdr3_aa: CASSEGGSYEQYF; cdr3_nt: TGTGCCAGCAGTGAAGGGGGTTCCTACGAGCAGTACTTC
d_call: TRBD1; v_call: TRBV24-1; clone_size: once; j_call: TRBJ2-7; cdr3_aa: CATSALVLDRASCEQYF; cdr3_nt: TGTGCTACCAGCGCCCTCGTATTGGACAGGGCCTCCTGCGAGCAGTACTTC
d_call: TRBD1; v_call: TRBV7-8; clone_size: many; j_call: TRBJ2-5; cdr3_aa: CASSPRTGTYQETQYF; cdr3_nt: TGTGCCAGCAGTCCCCGGACAGGGACCTACCAAGAGACCCAGTACTTC
d_call: .; v_call: TRBV7-9; clone_size: many; j_call: TRBJ2-1; cdr3_aa: CASSLLVTTRYNEQFF; cdr3_nt: TGTGCCAGCAGCTTATTGGTGACCACTCGCTACAATGAGCAGTTCTTC
d_call: TRBD1; v_call: TRBV19; clone_size: .; j_call: TRBJ1-1; cdr3_aa: CASSTNGDSQAFF; cdr3_nt: TGTGCCAGTAGTACCAACGGGGACAGCCAAGCTTTCTTT
d_call: .; v_call: TRBV20-1; clone_size: few; j_call: TRBJ1-6; cdr3_aa: CSARTTVPSSYNSPLHF; cdr3_nt: TGCAGTGCTAGAACCACAGTGCCGAGCTCCTATAATTCACCCCTCCACTTT
d_call: TRBD2; v_call: TRBV6-2/TRBV6-3; clone_size: many; j_call: TRBJ2-7; cdr3_aa: CASSPGYGTSGTYEQYF; cdr3_nt: TGTGCCAGCAGCCCGGGATACGGGACTAGCGGAACATACGAGCAGTACTTC
d_call: .; v_call: TRBV11-2; clone_size: many; j_call: TRBJ1-6; cdr3_aa: CASSPRGIGEGSPLHF; cdr3_nt: TGTGCCAGCAGCCCTCGGGGGATAGGGGAGGGATCACCCCTCCACTTT
d_call: .; v_call: TRBV4-2; clone_size: many; j_call: TRBJ1-5; cdr3_aa: CASSQEHRQGVTQHF; cdr3_nt: TGTGCCAGCAGCCAAGAGCACAGGCAAGGTGTGACCCAGCATTTT
d_call: TRBD1; v_call: TRBV20-1; clone_size: .; j_call: TRBJ1-2; cdr3_aa: CSATPRQGSLRSYTF; cdr3_nt: TGCAGTGCTACCCCACGACAGGGAAGCCTACGTAGCTACACCTTC
d_call: .; v_call: TRBV9; clone_size: many; j_call: TRBJ2-2; cdr3_aa: CASSVGVTGNTGELFF; cdr3_nt: TGTGCCAGCAGCGTAGGGGTGACAGGGAACACCGGGGAGCTGTTTTTT
d_call: TRBD1; v_call: TRBV5-6; clone_size: many; j_call: TRBJ2-6; cdr3_aa: CASNLQGSGANVLTF; cdr3_nt: TGTGCCAGCAACCTACAGGGGTCCGGGGCCAACGTCCTGACTTTC
d_call: TRBD2; v_call: TRBV25-1; clone_size: many; j_call: TRBJ2-1; cdr3_aa: CASSDPWGVAGGAGYNEQFF; cdr3_nt: TGTGCCAGCAGTGATCCCTGGGGGGTAGCGGGAGGTGCAGGCTACAATGAGCAGTTCTTC
d_call: TRBD1; v_call: TRBV28; clone_size: .; j_call: TRBJ1-2; cdr3_aa: CASRTGGDLIYGYTF; cdr3_nt: TGTGCCAGCAGGACAGGGGGCGATTTGATATATGGCTACACCTTC
d_call: .; v_call: TRBV5-1; clone_size: many; j_call: TRBJ2-2; cdr3_aa: CASSLEGPGELFF; cdr3_nt: TGCGCCAGCAGCTTGGAGGGGCCCGGGGAGCTGTTTTTT
d_call: .; v_call: TRBV11-2; clone_size: .; j_call: TRBJ2-7; cdr3_aa: CASSPLARGYEQYF; cdr3_nt: TGTGCCAGCAGCCCTCTAGCGAGGGGCTACGAGCAGTACTTC
d_call: .; v_call: TRBV28; clone_size: few; j_call: TRBJ1-5; cdr3_aa: CASSLQGALSGPQHF; cdr3_nt: TGTGCCAGCAGTTTACAGGGTGCCCTATCGGGGCCCCAGCATTTT
d_call: .; v_call: TRBV20-1; clone_size: many; j_call: TRBJ1-2; cdr3_aa: CSAESGDNYGYTF; cdr3_nt: TGCAGTGCTGAGAGCGGGGATAACTATGGCTACACCTTC
d_call: .; v_call: TRBV6-4; clone_size: .; j_call: TRBJ2-4; cdr3_aa: CASGPPGPWNIQYF; cdr3_nt: TGTGCCAGCGGACCCCCGGGACCGTGGAACATTCAGTACTTC